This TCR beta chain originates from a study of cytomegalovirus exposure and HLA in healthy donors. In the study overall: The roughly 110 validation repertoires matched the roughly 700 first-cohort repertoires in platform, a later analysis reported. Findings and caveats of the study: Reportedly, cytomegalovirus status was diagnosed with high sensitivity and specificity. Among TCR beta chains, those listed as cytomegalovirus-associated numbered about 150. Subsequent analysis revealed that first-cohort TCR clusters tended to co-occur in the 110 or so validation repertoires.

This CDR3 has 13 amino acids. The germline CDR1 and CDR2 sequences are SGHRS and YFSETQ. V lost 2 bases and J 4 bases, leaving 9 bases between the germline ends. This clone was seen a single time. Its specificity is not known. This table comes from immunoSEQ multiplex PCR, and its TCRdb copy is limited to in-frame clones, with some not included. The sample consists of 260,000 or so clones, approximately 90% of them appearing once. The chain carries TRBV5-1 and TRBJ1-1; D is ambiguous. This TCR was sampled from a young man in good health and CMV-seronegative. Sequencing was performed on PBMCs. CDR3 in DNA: TGCGCCAGCAGCTTCCAACTAGGCACTGAAGCTTTCTTT. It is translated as CASSFQLGTEAFF.